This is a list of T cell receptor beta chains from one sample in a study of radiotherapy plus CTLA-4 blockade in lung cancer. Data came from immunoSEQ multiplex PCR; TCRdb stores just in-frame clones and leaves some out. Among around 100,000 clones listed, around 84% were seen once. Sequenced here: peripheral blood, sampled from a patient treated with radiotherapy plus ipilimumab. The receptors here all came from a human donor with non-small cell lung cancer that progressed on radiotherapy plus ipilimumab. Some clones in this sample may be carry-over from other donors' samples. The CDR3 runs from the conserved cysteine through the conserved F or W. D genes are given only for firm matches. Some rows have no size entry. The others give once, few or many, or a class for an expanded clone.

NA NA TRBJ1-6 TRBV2 TGTGCCGGCAGTGACCGAGGATATTCACCCCTCCACTTT CAGSDRGYSPLHF
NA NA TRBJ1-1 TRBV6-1 TGTGCCAGCAGCCCCGAAAGGGTTAGAAGCACTGAAGCTTTCTTT CASSPERVRSTEAFF
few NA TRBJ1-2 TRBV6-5 TGTGCCAGCAGTTACTCAGGAGTAACTAACTATGGCTACACCTTC CASSYSGVTNYGYTF
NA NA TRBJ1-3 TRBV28 TGTGCCAGCAGATCCGCCGGAAACACCATATATTTT CASRSAGNTIYF
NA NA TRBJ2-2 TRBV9 TGTGCCAGCAGCGACCGGACTTTCACCGGGGAGCTGTTTTTT CASSDRTFTGELFF
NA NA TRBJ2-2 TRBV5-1 TGCGCCAGCAGCTACGGACCGGGGGCGAACACCGGGGAGCTGTTTTTT CASSYGPGANTGELFF
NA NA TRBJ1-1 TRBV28 TGTGCCAGCAGTTTGAACGGCAGACAGAACACTGAAGCTTTCTTT CASSLNGRQNTEAFF
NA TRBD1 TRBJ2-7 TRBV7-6 TGTGCCAGCAGCGACCGGACAGGGGGTTACTCCTACGAGCAGTACTTC CASSDRTGGYSYEQYF
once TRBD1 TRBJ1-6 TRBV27 TGTGCCAGCAGTTCGCAACGGGACAGGGGGACCTATAATTCACCCCTCCACTTT CASSSQRDRGTYNSPLHF
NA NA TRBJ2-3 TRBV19 TGTGCCAGTAGTATTTTGTCAGTAAAAGATACGCAGTATTTT CASSILSVKDTQYF
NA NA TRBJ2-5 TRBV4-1 TGCGCCAGCAGCCAAGTCTGGGGGAATTGGGAGACCCAGTACTTC CASSQVWGNWETQYF
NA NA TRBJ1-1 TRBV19 TGTGCCAGTAGTACATCTCTGATGAACACTGAAGCTTTCTTT CASSTSLMNTEAFF
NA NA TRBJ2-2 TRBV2 TGTGCCAGCAGTTCTACAGGGTTCGCCGGGGAGCTGTTTTTT CASSSTGFAGELFF
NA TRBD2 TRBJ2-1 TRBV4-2 TGTGCCAGCAGCCAAGACGGCGGGGGGGCCTACAATGAGCAGTTCTTC CASSQDGGGAYNEQFF
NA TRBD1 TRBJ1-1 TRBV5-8 TGTGCCAGCAGCTGGGACAGGAGTAACACTGAAGCTTTCTTT CASSWDRSNTEAFF
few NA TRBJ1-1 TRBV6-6 TGTGCCAGCAGACGCCCGGGGAACACTGAAGCTTTCTTT CASRRPGNTEAFF
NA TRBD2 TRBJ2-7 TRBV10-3 TGTGCCATCCTTTCGAGCGGGGGTCACGAGCAGTACTTC CAILSSGGHEQYF
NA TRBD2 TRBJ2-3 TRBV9 TGTGCCAGCAGCGTAGTAGCGGGGGACAGCACAGATACGCAGTATTTT CASSVVAGDSTDTQYF
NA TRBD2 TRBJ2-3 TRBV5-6 TGTGCCAGCAGCTATTTAGGGATAGCGGGGGGTGCAGATACGCAGTATTTT CASSYLGIAGGADTQYF